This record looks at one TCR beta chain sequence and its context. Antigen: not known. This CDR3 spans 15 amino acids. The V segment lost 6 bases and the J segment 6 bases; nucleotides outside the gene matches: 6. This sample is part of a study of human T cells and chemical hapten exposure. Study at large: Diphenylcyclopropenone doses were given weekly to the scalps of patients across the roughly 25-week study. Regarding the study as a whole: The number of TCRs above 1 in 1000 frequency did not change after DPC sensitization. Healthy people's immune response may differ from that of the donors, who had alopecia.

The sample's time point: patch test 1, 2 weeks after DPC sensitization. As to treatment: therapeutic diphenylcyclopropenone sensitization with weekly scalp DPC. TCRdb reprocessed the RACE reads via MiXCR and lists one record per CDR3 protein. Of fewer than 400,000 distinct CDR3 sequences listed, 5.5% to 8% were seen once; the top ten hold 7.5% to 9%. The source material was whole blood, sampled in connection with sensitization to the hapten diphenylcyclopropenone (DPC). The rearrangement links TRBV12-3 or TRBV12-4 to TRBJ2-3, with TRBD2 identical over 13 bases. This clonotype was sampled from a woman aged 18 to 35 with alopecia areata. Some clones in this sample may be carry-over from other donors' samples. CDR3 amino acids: CASSLTSGGSDTQYF. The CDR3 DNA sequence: TGTGCCAGCAGCTTGACTAGCGGGGGGTCGGATACGCAGTATTTT.